Reported below is one T cell receptor (beta chain). Its matching antigen is unknown. Primers for the PCR totalled 60 Vbeta and 13 Jbeta. The assay was immunoSEQ multiplex PCR, and TCRdb's table has in-frame clones only and misses some. The profile shows around 78,000 clones, roughly 80% of them singletons. This record comes from a study of cytomegalovirus exposure and HLA in healthy donors. Study-level results: Confirmation was obtained in vitro that a few CMV-associated chains are specific for CMV antigens.

Sequenced material: PBMCs. This TCR derives from a woman between 45 and 60 years old in good health and CMV-seronegative.

DNA of the CDR3: TGTGCCTGGAACTTAGACTTGCCTGGAAACACCATATATTTT. Its protein is CAWNLDLPGNTIYF. The chain employs TRBV30 and TRBJ1-3; D is ambiguous. The germline gives CDR1 GTSNPN, CDR2 SVGIG (reference sequence). The CDR3 is 14 amino acids. Trimming took 4 bases from V and 2 from J, leaving 12 bases between them.